The rows below give T cell receptor beta chains drawn from one sample of a study of blood T cell repertoires in COVID-19. The table came from immunoSEQ multiplex PCR; TCRdb's copy has only in-frame clones and leaves some out. Of roughly 190,000 clones listed, approximately 94% are singletons. Sequenced input: peripheral blood. The origin of the receptors is a man under 40 with COVID-19, enrolled during active disease. Both conserved end residues are part of each CDR3. Fields, in order: V gene, CDR3 protein.

TRBV25-1 CASSDQGFDYTF
TRBV10-1 CASSERGKPGQGSGEQYF
TRBV10-1 CASSGAGTTPSTDTQYF
TRBV6-5 CASSRYRAPGNTIYF
TRBV4-1 CASSQYSGANVLTF
TRBV3-1/TRBV3-2 CASSQRVGYEQYF
TRBV10-3 CAISEPLSGNYGYTF
TRBV5-1 CASRGLTNTEAFF
TRBV9 CASSVLAGWQETQYF
TRBV18 CASSPTTGGYEQYF
TRBV6-7 CASRTGGRRNQPQHF
TRBV30 CAWSGRRDRGRYEQYF
TRBV3-1/TRBV3-2 CASSPRTGGSYEQYF
TRBV7-2 CASSFPDQETQYF
TRBV19 CASSKAGRGNYGYTF
TRBV7-9 CASSLTEASYNEQFF
TRBV19 CASTLGPGTGGREQYF
TRBV6-5 CASARDTTSNQPQHF
TRBV6-5 CASTVTGYNGYTF
TRBV11-2 CASSFVTGANTGELFF
TRBV5-1 CASKRPGTNTEAFF
TRBV11-2 CASSLGGSGRYNEQFF
TRBV28 CASTLRGNYGYTF
TRBV19 CASSTLLAGSRTETQYF
TRBV29-1 CSVEFSSGGHTGELFF
TRBV27 CASSLSRAGAFHEQYF
TRBV12-5 CASGSNSQETQYF
TRBV9 CASSVDLETYEQYF
TRBV19 CASKSVPATNEKLFF
TRBV25-1 CASSAPVDTQYF
TRBV7-9 CASRSWRGSHTEAFF
TRBV4-1 CASSRSGTGEWSQHF
TRBV27 CASSSWPGRGGYTF
TRBV7-6 CASSSGLAGGQETQYF
TRBV30 CAWSARGVLETQYF
TRBV7-9 CASSLKRTQNTEAFF
TRBV11-2 CASSHDPGQGRTEAFF
TRBV5-3 CARSWRTQGAKNIQYF
TRBV5-1 CASSFYGEWRGNTEAFF
TRBV5-1 CARTGTPTYEQYF
TRBV19 CASRRPPASSPSGTGELFF
TRBV6-5 CASRTGTTSLEYF
TRBV5-4 CASSTSGGAYEQYF
TRBV6-5 CASSPPGRGYTF
TRBV10-2 CASSESKQGVGLNTEAFF
TRBV20-1 CSASEETSFYNEQFF
TRBV11-2 CASSSRQGWELFF
TRBV4-2 CASSQDLGDGEQFF
TRBV7-3 CASSFVATGELFF
TRBV18 CASSPMGQTSGANVLTF
TRBV5-1 CASSWGQGDQENEKLFF
TRBV10-3 CASQSRLAGFITDTQYF
TRBV7-6 CASSSRTGEGQPQHF
TRBV12-5 CASGLYGRGLLNTGELFF
TRBV29-1 CSVRTGGSGNTIYF